This T cell receptor beta chain was found in a study of memory CD4+ T cells and cytomegalovirus serostatus. Profiled with immunoSEQ multiplex PCR; TCRdb holds only in-frame clones, not every one. The table records roughly 49,000 clones, roughly 80% of them present only once. The germline gives CDR1 MDHEN, CDR2 SYDVKM. This CDR3 comprises 14 residues. The sort gate was single viable CD3+CD4+CD8-CD45RO+ cells for memory CD4+ T cells. This clone was detected once. Mismatch with germline at one junction end may stem from a read error. The sequenced material came from memory CD4+ T cells from blood. This chain links TRBV28 with TRBJ2-5, with a weak D call TRBD1 (6 bases). This TCR was recovered from an adult in good health and CMV-seronegative. Here the CDR3 DNA reads TGTGCCAGCAGTAAACGGGACAACCATGAGACCCAGTACTTC. Translated: CASSKRDNHETQYF. Looking up the rest from reference TRBV28 and TRBJ2-5 gives the full variable domain: DVKVTQSSRYLVKRTGEKVFLECVQDMDHENMFWYRQDPGLGLRLIYFSYDVKMKEKGDIPEGYSVSREKKERFSLILESASTNQTSMYLCASSKRDNHETQYFGPGTRLLVL.